This TCR beta chain was captured by sequencing in a study of cytomegalovirus exposure and HLA in healthy donors. Only in-frame clones appear in the TCRdb table, and some are missing; sequencing was by immunoSEQ multiplex PCR. The data show some 170,000 clones, 84% seen once. This receptor was obtained from a man aged 25-45 years in good health and CMV-seropositive. The source material was PBMCs.

In DNA, the CDR3 is TGTGCTAGTGGTTTGGACAGTACCCAAGAGACCCAGTACTTC. Translating gives CASGLDSTQETQYF. The chain has TRBV12-5 and TRBJ2-5; D call uncertain. The germline CDR1 and CDR2 sequences are LGHNT and FRNRAP. This CDR3 is built from 14 residues. V gave up 1 base and J gave up 1 base, with 7 bases separating them.